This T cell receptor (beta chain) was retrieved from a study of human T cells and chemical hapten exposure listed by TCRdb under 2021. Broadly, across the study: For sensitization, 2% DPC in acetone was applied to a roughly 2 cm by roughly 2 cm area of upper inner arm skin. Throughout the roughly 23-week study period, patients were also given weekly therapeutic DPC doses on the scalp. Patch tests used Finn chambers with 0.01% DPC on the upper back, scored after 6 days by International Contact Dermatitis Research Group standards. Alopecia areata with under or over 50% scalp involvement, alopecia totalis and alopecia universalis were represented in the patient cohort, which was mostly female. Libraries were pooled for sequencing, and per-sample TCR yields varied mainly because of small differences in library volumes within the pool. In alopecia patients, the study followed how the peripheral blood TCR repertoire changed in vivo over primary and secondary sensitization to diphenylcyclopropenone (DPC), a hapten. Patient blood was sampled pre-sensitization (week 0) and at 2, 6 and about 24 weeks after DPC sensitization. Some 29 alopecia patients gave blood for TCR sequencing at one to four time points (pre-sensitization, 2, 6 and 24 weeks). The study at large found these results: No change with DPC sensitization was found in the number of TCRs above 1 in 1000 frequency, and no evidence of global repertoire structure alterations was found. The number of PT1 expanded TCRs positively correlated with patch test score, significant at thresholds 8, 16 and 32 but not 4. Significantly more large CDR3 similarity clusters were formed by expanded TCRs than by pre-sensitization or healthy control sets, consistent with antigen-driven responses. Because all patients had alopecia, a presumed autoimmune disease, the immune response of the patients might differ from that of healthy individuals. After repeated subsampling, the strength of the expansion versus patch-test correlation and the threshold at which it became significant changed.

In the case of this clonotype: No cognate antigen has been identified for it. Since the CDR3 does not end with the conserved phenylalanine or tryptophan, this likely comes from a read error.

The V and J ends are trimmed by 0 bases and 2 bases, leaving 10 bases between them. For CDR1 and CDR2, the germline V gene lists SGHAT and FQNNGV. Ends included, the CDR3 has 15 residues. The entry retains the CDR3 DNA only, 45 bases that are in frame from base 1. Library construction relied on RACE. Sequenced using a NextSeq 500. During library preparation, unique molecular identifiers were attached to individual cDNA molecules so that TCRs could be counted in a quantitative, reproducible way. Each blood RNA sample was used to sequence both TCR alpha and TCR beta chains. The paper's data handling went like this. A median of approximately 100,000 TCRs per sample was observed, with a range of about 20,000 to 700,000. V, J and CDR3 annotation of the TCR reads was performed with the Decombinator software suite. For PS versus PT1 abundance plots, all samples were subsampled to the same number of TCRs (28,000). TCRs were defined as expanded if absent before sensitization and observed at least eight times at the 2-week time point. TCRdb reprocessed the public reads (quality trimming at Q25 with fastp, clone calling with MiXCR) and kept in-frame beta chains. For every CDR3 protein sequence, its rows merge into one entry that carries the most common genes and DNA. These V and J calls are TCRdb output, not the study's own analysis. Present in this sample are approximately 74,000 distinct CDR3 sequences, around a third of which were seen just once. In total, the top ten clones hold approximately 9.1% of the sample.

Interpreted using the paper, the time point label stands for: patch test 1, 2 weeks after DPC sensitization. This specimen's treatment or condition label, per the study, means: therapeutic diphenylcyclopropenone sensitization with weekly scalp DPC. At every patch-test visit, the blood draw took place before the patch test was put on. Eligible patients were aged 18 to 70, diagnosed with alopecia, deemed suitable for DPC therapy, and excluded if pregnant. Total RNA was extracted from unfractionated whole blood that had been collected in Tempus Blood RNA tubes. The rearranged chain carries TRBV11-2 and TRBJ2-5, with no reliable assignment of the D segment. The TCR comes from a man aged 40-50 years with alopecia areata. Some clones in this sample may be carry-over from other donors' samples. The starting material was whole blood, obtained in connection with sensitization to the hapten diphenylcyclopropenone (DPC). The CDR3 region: CASSLDQPGQETQYY. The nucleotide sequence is TGTGCCAGCAGCTTAGATCAGCCAGGTCAAGAGACCCAGTACTAC.